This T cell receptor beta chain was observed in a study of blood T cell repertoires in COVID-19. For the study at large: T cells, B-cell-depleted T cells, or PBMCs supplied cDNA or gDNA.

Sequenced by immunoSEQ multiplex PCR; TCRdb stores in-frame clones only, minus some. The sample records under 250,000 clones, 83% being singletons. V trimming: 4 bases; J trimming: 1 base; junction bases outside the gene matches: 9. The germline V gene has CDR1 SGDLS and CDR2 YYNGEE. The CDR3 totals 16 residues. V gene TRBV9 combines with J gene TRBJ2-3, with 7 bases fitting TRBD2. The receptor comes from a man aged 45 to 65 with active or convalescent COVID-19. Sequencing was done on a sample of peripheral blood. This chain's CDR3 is CASSPQERGRTDTQYF. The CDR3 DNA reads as TGTGCCAGCAGCCCCCAGGAGCGGGGACGCACAGATACGCAGTATTTT.